This T cell receptor beta chain was identified in a study of somatic mutations in cytotoxic T cells in rheumatoid arthritis. Study-wide points: A single CD8+ clone exceeded 20% of CD8+ cells in about an eighth of the roughly 65 patients. Nothing was done to adjust for multiple comparisons when TRBV07 showed up slightly less in rheumatoid arthritis patients.

The healthy control blood donors were roughly 50% female, with median age approximately 53 years (range roughly 20-70). Isolating CD4+ and CD8+ cells involved positive magnetic bead selection on an AutoMACS. Their purity was then checked by flow cytometry. Details on this clone: Antigen unknown.

Some clones are missing from TCRdb's copy, which holds only in-frame ones; the method was immunoSEQ multiplex PCR. The sample has nearly 20,000 clones, roughly nine tenths seen once. CDR3 size: 13 residues. Per the germline V gene, CDR1 is SGHVS and CDR2 is FNYEAQ. The V end was cut by 5 bases, the J end by 5 bases, with 11 bases between. J is TRBJ2-3 and V is TRBV7-6, with D unresolved. The material sequenced was CD8+ T cells sorted from blood. This sequence was found in a man aged 40-49 years in good health. In nucleotides, the CDR3 is TGTGCCAGCAGCACCGATCTTGGAGATACGCAGTATTTT. Translating gives CASSTDLGDTQYF.